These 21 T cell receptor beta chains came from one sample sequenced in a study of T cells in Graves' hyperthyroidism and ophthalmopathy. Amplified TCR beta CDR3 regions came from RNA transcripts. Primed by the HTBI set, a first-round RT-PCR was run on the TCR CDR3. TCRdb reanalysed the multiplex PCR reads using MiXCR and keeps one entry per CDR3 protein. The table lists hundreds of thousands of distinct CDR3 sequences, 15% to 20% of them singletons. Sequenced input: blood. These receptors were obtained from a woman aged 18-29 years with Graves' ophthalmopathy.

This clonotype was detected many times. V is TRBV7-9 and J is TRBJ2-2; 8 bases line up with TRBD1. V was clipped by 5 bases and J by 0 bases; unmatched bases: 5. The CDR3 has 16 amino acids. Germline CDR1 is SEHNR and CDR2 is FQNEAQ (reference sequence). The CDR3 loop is CASSLTDRANTGELFF. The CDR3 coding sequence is TGTGCCAGCAGCCTAACGGACAGGGCGAACACCGGGGAGCTGTTTTTT.

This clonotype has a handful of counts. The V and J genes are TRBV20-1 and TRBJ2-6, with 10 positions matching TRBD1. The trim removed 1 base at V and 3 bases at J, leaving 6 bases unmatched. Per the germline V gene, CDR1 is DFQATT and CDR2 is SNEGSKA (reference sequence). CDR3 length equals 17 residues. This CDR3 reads CSARGRQGARGANVLTF. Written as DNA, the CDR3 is TGCAGTGCTAGAGGAAGACAGGGGGCGCGTGGGGCCAACGTCCTGACTTTC.

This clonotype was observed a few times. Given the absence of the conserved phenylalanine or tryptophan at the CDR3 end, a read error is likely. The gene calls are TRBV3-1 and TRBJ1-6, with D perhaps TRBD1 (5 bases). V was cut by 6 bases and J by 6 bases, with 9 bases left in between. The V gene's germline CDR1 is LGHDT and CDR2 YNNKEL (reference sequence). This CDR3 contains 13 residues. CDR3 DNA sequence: TGTGCCAGCAGTGGGACGGCTAATTCACCCCTCCACCTT. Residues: CASSGTANSPLHL.

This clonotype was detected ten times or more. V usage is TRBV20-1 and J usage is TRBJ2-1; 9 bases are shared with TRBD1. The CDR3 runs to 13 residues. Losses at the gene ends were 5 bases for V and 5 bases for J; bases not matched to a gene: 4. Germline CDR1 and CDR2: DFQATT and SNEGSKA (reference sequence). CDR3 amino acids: CSAGDRVDNEQFF. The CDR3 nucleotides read TGCAGTGCTGGGGACAGGGTCGACAATGAGCAGTTCTTC.

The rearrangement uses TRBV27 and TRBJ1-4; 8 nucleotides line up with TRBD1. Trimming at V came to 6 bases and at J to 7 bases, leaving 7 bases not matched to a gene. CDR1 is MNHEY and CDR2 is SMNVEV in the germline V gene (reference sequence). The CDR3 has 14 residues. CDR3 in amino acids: CASSRQGIAEKLFF. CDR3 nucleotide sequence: TGTGCCAGCAGCCGACAGGGGATTGCTGAAAAACTGTTTTTT.

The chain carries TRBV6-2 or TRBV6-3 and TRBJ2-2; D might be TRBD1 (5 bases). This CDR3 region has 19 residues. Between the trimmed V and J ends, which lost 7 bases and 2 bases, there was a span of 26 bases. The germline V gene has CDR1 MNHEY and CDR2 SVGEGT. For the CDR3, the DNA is TGTGCCAGCATCCCCCGGGTGGCAGGGCGCACGATTAACACCGGGGAGCTGTTTTTT. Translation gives CASIPRVAGRTINTGELFF.

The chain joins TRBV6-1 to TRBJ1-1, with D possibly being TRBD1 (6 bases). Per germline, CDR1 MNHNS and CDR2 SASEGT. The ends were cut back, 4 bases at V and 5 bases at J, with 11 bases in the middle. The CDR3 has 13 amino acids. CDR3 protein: CASSAPGQTEAFF. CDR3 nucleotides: TGTGCCAGCAGTGCACCCGGACAGACTGAAGCTTTCTTT.

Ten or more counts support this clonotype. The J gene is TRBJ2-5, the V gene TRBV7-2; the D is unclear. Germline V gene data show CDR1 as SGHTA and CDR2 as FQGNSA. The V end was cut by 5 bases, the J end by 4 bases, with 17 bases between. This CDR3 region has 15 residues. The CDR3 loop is CASSESRVLGETQYF. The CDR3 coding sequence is TGTGCCAGCAGCGAAAGTCGGGTGTTAGGAGAGACCCAGTACTTC.

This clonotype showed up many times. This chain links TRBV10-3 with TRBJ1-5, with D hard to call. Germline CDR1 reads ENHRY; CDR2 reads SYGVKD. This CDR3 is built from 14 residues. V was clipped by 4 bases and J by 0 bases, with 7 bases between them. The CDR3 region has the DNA TGTGCCATCAGTGTCGGGGATAGCAATCAGCCCCAGCATTTT. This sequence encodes CAISVGDSNQPQHF.

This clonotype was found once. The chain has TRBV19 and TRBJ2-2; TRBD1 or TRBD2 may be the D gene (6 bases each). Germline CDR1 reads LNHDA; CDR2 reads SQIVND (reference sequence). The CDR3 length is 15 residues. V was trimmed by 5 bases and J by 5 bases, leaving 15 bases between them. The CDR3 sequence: CASSHGRRGTGELFF. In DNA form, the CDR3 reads TGTGCCAGTAGTCACGGGAGAAGGGGGACCGGGGAGCTGTTTTTT.

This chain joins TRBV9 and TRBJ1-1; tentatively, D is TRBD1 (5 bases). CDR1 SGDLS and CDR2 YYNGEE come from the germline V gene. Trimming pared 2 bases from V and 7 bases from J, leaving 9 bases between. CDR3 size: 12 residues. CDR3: CASSVEGDEAFF. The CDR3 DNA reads TGTGCCAGCAGCGTGGAAGGGGATGAAGCTTTCTTT.

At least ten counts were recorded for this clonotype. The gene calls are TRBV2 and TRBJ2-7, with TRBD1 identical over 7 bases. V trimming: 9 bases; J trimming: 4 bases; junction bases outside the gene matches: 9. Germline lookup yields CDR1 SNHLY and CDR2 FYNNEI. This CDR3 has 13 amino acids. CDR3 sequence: CASRQGEAYEQYF. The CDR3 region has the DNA TGTGCCAGTCGACAGGGAGAGGCGTACGAGCAGTACTTC.

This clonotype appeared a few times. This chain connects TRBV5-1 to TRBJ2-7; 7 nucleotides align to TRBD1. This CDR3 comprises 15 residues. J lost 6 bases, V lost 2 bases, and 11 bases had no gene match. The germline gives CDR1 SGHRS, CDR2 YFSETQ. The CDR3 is CASSFLTGSEFEQYF. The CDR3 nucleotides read TGCGCCAGCAGCTTCCTGACAGGGTCAGAGTTCGAGCAGTACTTC.

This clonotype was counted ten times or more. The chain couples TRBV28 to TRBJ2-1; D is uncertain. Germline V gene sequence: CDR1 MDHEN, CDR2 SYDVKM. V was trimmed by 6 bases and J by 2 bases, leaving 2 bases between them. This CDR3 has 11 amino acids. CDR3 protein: CASSPYNEQFF. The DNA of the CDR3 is TGTGCCAGCAGCCCCTACAATGAGCAGTTCTTC.

This CDR3 reads CSVMTGDSYEQYF. CDR3 in DNA: TGCAGCGTCATGACAGGGGACTCCTACGAGCAGTACTTC. The chain recombines TRBV29-1 with TRBJ2-7; TRBD1 matches 8 bases. The CDR3 totals 13 residues. V was pared by 6 bases and J by 0 bases, with 4 bases of the junction left unmatched. CDR1 is SQVTM, CDR2 ANQGSEA, per germline.

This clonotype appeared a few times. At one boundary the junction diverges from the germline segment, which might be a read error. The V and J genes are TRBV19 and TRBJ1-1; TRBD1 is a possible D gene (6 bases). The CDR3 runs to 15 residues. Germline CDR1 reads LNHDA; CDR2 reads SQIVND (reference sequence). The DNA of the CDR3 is TGTACCAGTAGTACCCCCCGGACAGCGAACACTGAAGCTTTCTTT. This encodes CTSSTPRTANTEAFF.

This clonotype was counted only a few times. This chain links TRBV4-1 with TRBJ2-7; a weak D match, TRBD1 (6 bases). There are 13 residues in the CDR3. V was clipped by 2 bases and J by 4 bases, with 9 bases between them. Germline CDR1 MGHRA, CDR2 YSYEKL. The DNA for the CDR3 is TGCGCCAGCAGCCAACAACAGGGTTACGAGCAGTACTTC. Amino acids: CASSQQQGYEQYF.

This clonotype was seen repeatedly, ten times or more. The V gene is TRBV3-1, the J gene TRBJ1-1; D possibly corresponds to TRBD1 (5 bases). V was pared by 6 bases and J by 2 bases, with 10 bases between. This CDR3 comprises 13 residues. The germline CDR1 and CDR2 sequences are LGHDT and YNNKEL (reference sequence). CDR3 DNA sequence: TGTGCCAGCAGTCAATGGGACAACACTGAAGCTTTCTTT. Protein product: CASSQWDNTEAFF.

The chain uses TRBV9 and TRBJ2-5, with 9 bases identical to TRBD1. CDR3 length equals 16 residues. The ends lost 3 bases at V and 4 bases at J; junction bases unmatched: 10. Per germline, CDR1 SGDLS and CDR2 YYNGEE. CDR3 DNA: TGTGCCAGCAGCGGACGGGACAGGGTCCGGTTAGAGACCCAGTACTTC. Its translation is CASSGRDRVRLETQYF. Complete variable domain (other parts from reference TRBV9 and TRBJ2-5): DSGVTQTPKHLITATGQRVTLRCSPRSGDLSVYWYQQSLDQGLQFLIQYYNGEERAKGNILERFSAQQFPDLHSELNLSSLELGDSALYFCASSGRDRVRLETQYFGPGTRLLVL.

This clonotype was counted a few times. The CDR3 protein is CASSSRGGRGETQYF. CDR3 bases: TGTGCCAGCAGCTCCCGTGGGGGGCGGGGGGAGACCCAGTACTTC. The rearrangement joins TRBV5-5 to TRBJ2-5, with D maybe TRBD2 (7 bases). Trimming shortened V by 3 bases and J by 5 bases, and 17 bases separated the two germline ends. This CDR3 has 15 residues. Germline values: CDR1 SGHKS, CDR2 YYEKEE (reference sequence). Full variable domain (remainder filled in from reference TRBV5-5 and TRBJ2-5): DAGVTQSPTHLIKTRGQQVTLRCSPISGHKSVSWYQQVLGQGPQFIFQYYEKEERGRGNFPDRFSARQFPNYSSELNVNALLLGDSALYLCASSSRGGRGETQYFGPGTRLLVL.

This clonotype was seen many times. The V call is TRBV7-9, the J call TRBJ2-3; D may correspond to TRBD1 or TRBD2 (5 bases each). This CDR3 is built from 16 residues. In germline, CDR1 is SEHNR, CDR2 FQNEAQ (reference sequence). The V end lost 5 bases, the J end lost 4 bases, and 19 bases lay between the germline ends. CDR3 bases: TGTGCCAGCAGCCCCTTCTGGGGGAGTCGGGCAGATACGCAGTATTTT. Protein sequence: CASSPFWGSRADTQYF.